The source of this T cell receptor (beta chain) is a study of spatial heterogeneity in lung cancer. The wider study: Sequence detection consistently recorded a greater number of beta-chain than alpha-chain sequences.

Study-level results: How many expanded intratumoral alpha and beta TCRs were present tracked the tumor mutation count, which was a count of nonsynonymous mutations.

V lost 2 bases, J lost 0 bases, and 5 bases lay in between. Germline CDR1 is MDHEN and CDR2 is SYDVKM. There are 15 residues in the CDR3. TCR cDNA molecules were tagged individually, and each one carried a unique molecular identifier. Using its own MiXCR run on the 5' RACE reads, TCRdb lists one record per CDR3 protein. The table lists 9,000 to 13,000 distinct CDR3 sequences, roughly 13% of them singletons. Sample time point: sample taken at primary tumor resection. From tumor, nontumor lung or frozen PBMC, whole RNA was taken unsorted for sequencing. Points on this clonotype: Its antigen is as yet unknown.

J is TRBJ2-6 and V is TRBV28; D uncertain. This TCR derives from a male donor with early-stage non-small cell lung cancer. The sample here was lung tumor tissue, taken at surgery. CDR3 in DNA: TGTGCCAGCAGTTTAGGTTTCTCTGGGGCCAACGTCCTGACTTTC. It is translated as CASSLGFSGANVLTF. Using reference TRBV28 and TRBJ2-6 for the parts outside the CDR3, the full variable domain is DVKVTQSSRYLVKRTGEKVFLECVQDMDHENMFWYRQDPGLGLRLIYFSYDVKMKEKGDIPEGYSVSREKKERFSLILESASTNQTSMYLCASSLGFSGANVLTFGAGSRLTVL.